A selection of T cell receptor beta chains follows, all from one sample in a study of OX40 agonist ivuxolimab in advanced cancers. Only in-frame clones appear in the TCRdb table, and some are missing; sequencing was by immunoSEQ multiplex PCR. The sample yields tens of thousands of clones, about 83% seen once. The input for sequencing was CD4+ or CD8+ T cells sorted from blood, taken in a trial of the OX40 agonist ivuxolimab. The receptors come from an adult with an advanced solid tumor such as melanoma, head and neck, liver or kidney cancer. Each CDR3 is given with its conserved first and last residue. The D gene is left open where the match is weak. Expanded clones get a size class; other rows say once, few or many, or leave the size out.

D gene	V gene	clone size	J gene	CDR3 protein	CDR3 DNA
.	TRBV29-1	once	TRBJ2-3	CSVVVTVYYRQYF	TGCAGCGTTGTCGTGACAGTTTATTATAGGCAGTATTTT
.	TRBV11-1	few	TRBJ1-3	CASSSIGNTIYF	TGTGCCAGCAGCTCGATCGGAAACACCATATATTTT
TRBD1	TRBV27	.	TRBJ1-5	CASSPGTAGQPQHF	TGTGCCAGCAGTCCCGGGACAGCGGGACAGCCCCAGCATTTT
.	TRBV9	.	TRBJ2-3	CASSVSTSLTDTQYF	TGTGCCAGCAGCGTGTCTACCAGCCTCACAGATACGCAGTATTTT
TRBD1	TRBV4-1	.	TRBJ2-7	CASSQVQGAYEQYF	TGCGCCAGCAGCCAAGTACAGGGGGCCTACGAGCAGTACTTC
.	TRBV7-2	few	TRBJ1-1	CASTFIGVSGTEAFF	TGTGCCAGCACCTTCATCGGGGTTTCGGGGACTGAAGCTTTCTTT
TRBD1	TRBV18	.	TRBJ1-2	CASSPLSGGDGYTF	TGTGCCAGCTCACCACTCTCAGGGGGCGATGGCTACACCTTC
.	TRBV2	medium-sized	TRBJ1-5	CASSDAYSNQPQHF	TGTGCCAGCAGTGACGCATATAGCAATCAGCCCCAGCATTTT
.	TRBV6-5	once	TRBJ1-6	CASSSGRNNSPLHF	TGTGCCAGCAGTTCGGGACGGAATAATTCACCCCTCCACTTT
TRBD1	TRBV7-2	.	TRBJ1-2	CASRPQGAGDYGYTF	TGTGCCAGCAGGCCACAGGGGGCGGGCGACTATGGCTACACCTTC
.	TRBV10-3	few	TRBJ2-5	CAIREGSPSDPPYF	TGTGCCATCAGGGAAGGTTCACCCTCTGATCCCCCGTACTTC
TRBD1	TRBV11-2	.	TRBJ2-1	CASSPIKRQGSSYNEQFF	TGTGCCAGCAGCCCAATCAAACGACAGGGCAGCTCCTACAATGAGCAGTTCTTC
TRBD2	TRBV9	.	TRBJ2-2	CASSLTPSGRALGELFF	TGTGCCAGCAGTTTAACTCCTAGCGGGAGGGCCCTCGGGGAGCTGTTTTTT
TRBD2	TRBV29-1	.	TRBJ2-7	CSVEGTMGNEQYF	TGCAGCGTTGAGGGGACTATGGGGAACGAGCAGTACTTC
TRBD1	TRBV7-2	.	TRBJ2-3	CASSLGIRDRGPGTQYF	TGTGCCAGCAGCTTAGGCATACGGGACAGGGGGCCGGGTACGCAGTATTTT
TRBD2	TRBV9	.	TRBJ2-1	CASSVGGTSYNEQFF	TGTGCCAGCAGCGTAGGGGGGACTAGCTACAATGAGCAGTTCTTC
.	TRBV10-3	.	TRBJ1-3	CAIREDSSGNTIYF	TGTGCCATCAGGGAAGATAGCTCTGGAAACACCATATATTTT
.	TRBV2	.	TRBJ1-5	CASSEGQGNSNQPQHF	TGTGCCAGCAGTGAAGGTCAGGGAAATAGCAATCAGCCCCAGCATTTT
TRBD2	TRBV11-1	.	TRBJ2-1	CASSSGLAGGYYNEQFF	TGTGCCAGCAGCTCCGGACTAGCGGGGGGTTATTACAATGAGCAGTTCTTC
.	TRBV5-5	.	TRBJ2-2	CASSLLSGELFF	TGTGCCAGCAGCTTGTTGAGCGGGGAGCTGTTTTTT
.	TRBV10-3	.	TRBJ2-1	CAISEGTYNEQFF	TGTGCCATCAGTGAGGGGACCTACAATGAGCAGTTCTTC
.	TRBV5-5	.	TRBJ2-3	CASSMRPSSVADTQYF	TGTGCCAGCAGTATGCGTCCGTCTAGCGTCGCAGATACGCAGTATTTT
TRBD2	TRBV7-6	.	TRBJ2-1	CASSLVGGTSGRENEQFF	TGTGCCAGCAGCTTAGTTGGGGGGACTAGCGGGAGGGAGAATGAGCAGTTCTTC
.	TRBV11-2	medium-sized	TRBJ2-3	CASSFSRTRTTDTQYF	TGTGCCAGCAGCTTTTCCCGGACCAGAACGACAGATACGCAGTATTTT